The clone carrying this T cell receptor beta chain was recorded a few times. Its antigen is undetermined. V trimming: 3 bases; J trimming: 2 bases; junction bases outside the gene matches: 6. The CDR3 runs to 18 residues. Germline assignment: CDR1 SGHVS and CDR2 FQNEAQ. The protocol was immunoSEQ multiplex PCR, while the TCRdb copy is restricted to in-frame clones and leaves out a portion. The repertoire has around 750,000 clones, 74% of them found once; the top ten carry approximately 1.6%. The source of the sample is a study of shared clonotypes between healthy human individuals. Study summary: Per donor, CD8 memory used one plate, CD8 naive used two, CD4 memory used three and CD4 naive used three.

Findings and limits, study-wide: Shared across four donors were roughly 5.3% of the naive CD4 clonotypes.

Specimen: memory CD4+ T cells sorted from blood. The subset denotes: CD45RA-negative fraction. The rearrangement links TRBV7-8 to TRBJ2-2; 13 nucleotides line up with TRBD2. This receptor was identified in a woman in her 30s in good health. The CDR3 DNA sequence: TGTGCCAGCAGCTTGCTGGGACTAGCGGGGCGAAACACCGGGGAGCTGTTTTTT. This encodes CASSLLGLAGRNTGELFF.